This passage covers 21 T cell receptor beta chains from one sample sequenced in a study of OX40 agonist ivuxolimab in advanced cancers. Library preparation employed the immunoSEQ multiplex PCR assay. Imported from immuneACCESS, the table was reduced by TCRdb to in-frame sequences with V and J called. These copies leave out some clones; in studies compared against another copy, an unresolved V gene accounts for under half, and the cause of the remainder is not known. The sample table contains about 83,000 clones; only one count was recorded for about 88% of them. The ten largest account for under 7.5% of the sample. Sequenced here: CD4+ or CD8+ T cells sorted from blood, sampled in a trial of the OX40 agonist ivuxolimab. Source of these receptors: an adult with an advanced solid tumor such as melanoma, head and neck, liver or kidney cancer.

This sequence joins TRBV6-5 and TRBJ2-3, with D perhaps assigned TRBD1 or TRBD2 (6 bases each). The CDR3 spans 15 residues. With 9 bases removed from V and 6 bases from J, the gap between germline ends came to 22 bases. The germline gives CDR1 MNHEY, CDR2 SVGAGI. The CDR3 region is CASKGLGGVADTQYF. CDR3 nucleotide sequence: TGTGCCAGTAAGGGGTTGGGGGGCGTCGCGGATACGCAGTATTTT.

The chain has TRBV25-1 and TRBJ2-1; D uncertain. This CDR3 has 15 residues. Germline V gene data show CDR1 as MGHDK and CDR2 as SYGVNS. The V gene lost 3 bases and the J gene lost 0 bases, with 9 bases spanning the gap. CDR3 coding DNA: TGTGCCAGCAGTGAGGGGTCGGGCTCCTACAATGAGCAGTTCTTC. Protein sequence: CASSEGSGSYNEQFF.

V gene TRBV2 combines with J gene TRBJ2-1; 14 positions agree with TRBD2. Unmatched junction bases numbered 2, after V lost 7 bases and J lost 9 bases. From germline, CDR1 is SNHLY and CDR2 FYNNEI. This CDR3 comprises 13 residues. The CDR3: CASKTSGGGEQFF. For the CDR3, the DNA is TGTGCCAGCAAGACTAGCGGGGGGGGTGAGCAGTTCTTC. The complete variable domain, with remaining parts taken from reference TRBV2 and TRBJ2-1, reads EPEVTQTPSHQVTQMGQEVILRCVPISNHLYFYWYRQILGQKVEFLVSFYNNEISEKSEIFDDQFSVERPDGSNFTLKIRSTKLEDSAMYFCASKTSGGGEQFFGPGTRLTVL.

The V gene is TRBV5-1, the J gene TRBJ2-1; D gene unclear. This CDR3 comprises 14 residues. Deletions cut 0 bases from V and 6 bases from J, with 10 bases between. The germline V gene has CDR1 SGHRS and CDR2 YFSETQ. The CDR3 is CASSLGPIANEQFF. CDR3 coding DNA: TGCGCCAGCAGCTTGGGACCTATAGCCAATGAGCAGTTCTTC.

DNA of the CDR3: TGTGCCAACGGGGATGACGCCCGCCTTAATGGCTACACCTTC. It is translated as CANGDDARLNGYTF. The V and J genes are TRBV6-1 and TRBJ1-2; D unclear. V was shortened by 10 bases and J by 6 bases, with 21 bases between the two germline ends. This CDR3 is built from 14 residues. Germline V gene data show CDR1 as MNHNS and CDR2 as SASEGT.

This clone has just one count. The chain recombines TRBV12-5 with TRBJ1-1; the D gene is possibly TRBD1 (6 bases). Germline CDR1 reads LGHNT; CDR2 reads FRNRAP. CDR3 length: 13 residues. Trimming took off 1 base at V and 6 bases at J, with 9 bases between the two ends. CDR3 in DNA: TGTGCTAGTGGTTTGGCAGGGGTCCCTGAAGCTTTCTTT. It yields the protein CASGLAGVPEAFF. The variable domain in full, with the rest retrieved from reference TRBV12-5 and TRBJ1-1, is DARVTQTPRHKVTEMGQEVTMRCQPILGHNTVFWYRQTMMQGLELLAYFRNRAPLDDSGMPKDRFSAEMPDATLATLKIQPSEPRDSAVYFCASGLAGVPEAFFGQGTRLTVV.

The chain uses TRBV5-1 and TRBJ2-2; tentatively, D is TRBD2 (6 bases). The CDR3 covers 16 residues. Germline V lookup: CDR1 SGHRS, CDR2 YFSETQ. Trimming shortened V by 4 bases and J by 0 bases, and 13 bases separated the two germline ends. CDR3 in amino acids: CASSGRGVANTGELFF. In DNA form, the CDR3 reads TGCGCCAGCAGCGGGCGGGGAGTCGCGAACACCGGGGAGCTGTTTTTT.

The rearrangement uses TRBV30 and TRBJ2-7; D perhaps matches TRBD1 (6 bases). Trimming removed 3 bases from V and 3 bases from J, with 9 bases in between. The CDR3 has 12 residues. Germline-derived CDR1 and CDR2 are GTSNPN and SVGIG (reference sequence). Here the CDR3 DNA reads TGTGCCTGGAGCGGACAGAGCTACGAGCAGTACTTC. It is translated as CAWSGQSYEQYF.

The chain has TRBV7-9 and TRBJ1-4; a possible D gene is TRBD1 (5 bases). V lost 1 base to trimming and J lost 7 bases, with 13 bases between them. This CDR3 has 15 residues. CDR1 and CDR2 from the germline V gene are SEHNR and FQNEAQ (reference sequence). For the CDR3, the DNA is TGTGCCAGCAGCTTAGTGAGTCCGGGGGGTGAAAAACTGTTTTTT. Amino acids: CASSLVSPGGEKLFF.

J is TRBJ1-5 and V is TRBV27; 7 bases line up with TRBD1. The junction had 5 bases not matched to a gene; V was cut back by 6 bases and J by 9 bases. The V gene's germline CDR1 is MNHEY and CDR2 SMNVEV (reference sequence). The CDR3 has 12 amino acids. As DNA, the CDR3 is TGTGCCAGCAGAACAGGGGAACGGCCCCAGCATTTT. This codes for CASRTGERPQHF.

In this sample, this clone turned up many times. Other DNA sequences within the sample encode an identical CDR3. The chain is built from TRBV7-3 and TRBJ1-1; D call uncertain. V was clipped by 0 bases and J by 1 base, with 3 bases between them. This CDR3 spans 13 amino acids. The V gene's germline CDR1 is SGHTA and CDR2 FQGTGA. CDR3 sequence: CASSLTGNTEAFF. The DNA of the CDR3 is TGTGCCAGCAGCTTAACCGGGAACACTGAAGCTTTCTTT.

The chain uses TRBV18 and TRBJ2-2; maybe TRBD1 (5 bases). Germline loops: CDR1 KGHSH, CDR2 LQKENI. Trimming removed 6 bases at V and 3 bases at J, with 14 bases between. This CDR3 contains 15 residues. CDR3 nucleotide sequence: TGTGCCAGCTCTCCCCAGGGCTCGGACACCGGGGAGCTGTTTTTT. It yields the protein CASSPQGSDTGELFF.

This chain uses TRBV7-3 with TRBJ2-1; 9 nucleotides line up with TRBD2. The CDR3 has 15 residues. The germline V gene encodes CDR1 SGHTA and CDR2 FQGTGA. J was trimmed by 4 bases and V by 5 bases; bases with no gene match: 6. The CDR3 region is CASSRTSGSYNEQFF. The CDR3 nucleotides read TGTGCCAGCAGCCGTACTAGCGGGTCGTACAATGAGCAGTTCTTC.

This clone has only one observation. The chain is built from TRBV7-2 and TRBJ1-2, with unresolved D. The CDR3 has 11 residues. Per the germline V gene, CDR1 is SGHTA and CDR2 is FQGNSA. The ends were cut back, 3 bases at V and 5 bases at J, with 4 bases in the middle. The CDR3 sequence: CASSFWYGYTF. The CDR3 DNA follows: TGTGCCAGCAGCTTTTGGTATGGCTACACCTTC.

J is TRBJ1-2 and V is TRBV6-5; tentatively, D is TRBD1 (5 bases). CDR1 is MNHEY, CDR2 SVGAGI, per germline. This CDR3 has 15 residues. The V gene lost 6 bases and the J gene lost 2 bases, with 16 bases spanning the gap. This chain's CDR3 is CASRHGFDRNYGYTF. CDR3 DNA sequence: TGTGCCAGCAGACACGGGTTCGACAGAAACTATGGCTACACCTTC.

Only one count was recorded for this clone. The genes are TRBV5-5 and TRBJ1-1; possibly TRBD1 for D (5 bases). The CDR3 has 16 amino acids. The germline V and J ends were trimmed by 3 bases and 0 bases, with 15 bases remaining between them. The germline V gene has CDR1 SGHKS and CDR2 YYEKEE (reference sequence). The CDR3 DNA follows: TGTGCCAGCAGCTCCCTGGGACGGAAAATGAACACTGAAGCTTTCTTT. It yields the protein CASSSLGRKMNTEAFF.

The chain combines TRBV18 with TRBJ2-5; 7 nucleotides line up with TRBD2. From germline, CDR1 is KGHSH and CDR2 LQKENI. The CDR3 length is 16 residues. V gave up 5 bases and J gave up 4 bases; unmatched junction bases: 13. CDR3 bases: TGTGCCAGCTCATTTAAGCGGGGAGTTGCAAGAGAGACCCAGTACTTC. Its protein is CASSFKRGVARETQYF. Based on the CDR3 plus reference TRBV18 and TRBJ2-5, the full variable domain is NAGVMQNPRHLVRRRGQEARLRCSPMKGHSHVYWYRQLPEEGLKFMVYLQKENIIDESGMPKERFSAEFPKEGPSILRIQQVVRGDSAAYFCASSFKRGVARETQYFGPGTRLLVL.

V usage is TRBV10-3 and J usage is TRBJ2-5; 12 nucleotides align to TRBD2. The V gene's germline CDR1 is ENHRY and CDR2 SYGVKD. With V trimmed by 4 bases and J by 1 base, 10 bases remained unmatched. The CDR3 length is 18 residues. The CDR3 DNA is TGTGCCATCAGTGGCGGAGCTAGCGGGAGGGGGCCCCAAGAGACCCAGTACTTC. It encodes CAISGGASGRGPQETQYF.

The chain is built from TRBV6-6 and TRBJ1-2; 9 nucleotides align to TRBD1. The CDR3 is 16 amino acids. Germline CDR1 and CDR2: MNHNY and SVGAGI (reference sequence). V was pared by 4 bases and J by 3 bases, with 9 bases of the junction left unmatched. The DNA for the CDR3 is TGTGCCAGCAGTTCTTCCCCGGGACAGGGTTACTATGGCTACACCTTC. As protein: CASSSSPGQGYYGYTF.

This rearrangement joins TRBV9 to TRBJ2-3; D remains unclear. Germline assignment: CDR1 SGDLS and CDR2 YYNGEE. V lost 4 bases, J lost 0 bases, and 3 bases lay in between. The CDR3 has 12 amino acids. The DNA for the CDR3 is TGTGCCAGCAGCCCTAGCACAGATACGCAGTATTTT. Its protein product is CASSPSTDTQYF.

The V and J genes are TRBV6-6 and TRBJ2-7, with 11 bases lining up with TRBD1. The V gene's germline CDR1 is MNHNY and CDR2 SVGAGI (reference sequence). V lost 6 bases and J lost 0; bases outside the gene matches: 1. There are 14 residues in the CDR3. The CDR3 DNA is TGTGCCAGCAGGGGGACAGGGGGCTCCTACGAGCAGTACTTC. It yields the protein CASRGTGGSYEQYF.